This T cell receptor (beta chain) emerged from a study of metastatic and nonmetastatic thyroid tumors. Study results and caveats: Reported TCR beta diversity, measured in blood and tumor, was significantly higher for malignant thyroid tumors than for benign nodules.

Among the patients, none had received any treatment before thyroid surgery. This CDR3 has 13 residues. The germline CDR1 and CDR2 sequences are MDHEN and SYDVKM. V gave up 2 bases and J gave up 7 bases, with 9 bases separating them. Study processing details: CDR3 was compared across clinicopathological groups, and the resulting differences were used to build a distant-metastasis classifier for papillary thyroid cancer. TCRdb re-called the PCR reads through MiXCR. The authors' filters were not applied to this entry. Among under 50,000 clones listed, about 29% were seen once. A remark on this clone: Its matching antigen is unknown.

The sequence derives from a male donor with papillary thyroid cancer or a benign thyroid nodule (not recorded which). Some clones in this sample may be carry-over from other donors' samples. Sequenced material: blood. The chain employs TRBV28 and TRBJ1-5; the D gene is possibly TRBD1 (5 bases). This chain's CDR3 is CASSLRGWQPQHF. The CDR3 nucleotides read TGTGCCAGCAGTTTACGGGGCTGGCAGCCCCAGCATTTT. The full variable domain, with the rest looked up from reference TRBV28 and TRBJ1-5, is DVKVTQSSRYLVKRTGEKVFLECVQDMDHENMFWYRQDPGLGLRLIYFSYDVKMKEKGDIPEGYSVSREKKERFSLILESASTNQTSMYLCASSLRGWQPQHFGDGTRLSIL.